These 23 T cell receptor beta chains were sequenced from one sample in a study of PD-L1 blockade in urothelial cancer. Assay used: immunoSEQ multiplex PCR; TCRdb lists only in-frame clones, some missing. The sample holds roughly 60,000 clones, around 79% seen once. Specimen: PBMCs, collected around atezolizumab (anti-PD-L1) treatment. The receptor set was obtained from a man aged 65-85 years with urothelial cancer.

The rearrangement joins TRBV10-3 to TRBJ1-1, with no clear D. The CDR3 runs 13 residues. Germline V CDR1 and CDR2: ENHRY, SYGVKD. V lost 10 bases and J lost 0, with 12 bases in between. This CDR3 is CATVQTVNTEAFF. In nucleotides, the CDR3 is TGTGCCACGGTGCAAACAGTGAACACTGAAGCTTTCTTT.

CDR3 sequence reads: CASTPGQGNSVQYF. DNA of the CDR3: TGTGCCAGCACCCCGGGACAGGGAAATTCAGTGCAGTACTTC. The chain joins TRBV6-1 to TRBJ2-7; TRBD1 aligns across 9 bases. Per the germline V gene, CDR1 is MNHNS and CDR2 is SASEGT. This CDR3 has 14 amino acids. J was trimmed by 9 bases and V by 7 bases; bases with no gene match: 13.

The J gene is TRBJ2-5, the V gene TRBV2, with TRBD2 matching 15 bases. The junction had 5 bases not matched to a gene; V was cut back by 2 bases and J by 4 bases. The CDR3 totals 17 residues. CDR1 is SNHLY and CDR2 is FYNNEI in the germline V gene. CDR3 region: CASSEWGLAGGRETQYF. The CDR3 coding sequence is TGTGCCAGCAGTGAATGGGGACTAGCGGGAGGTCGAGAGACCCAGTACTTC.

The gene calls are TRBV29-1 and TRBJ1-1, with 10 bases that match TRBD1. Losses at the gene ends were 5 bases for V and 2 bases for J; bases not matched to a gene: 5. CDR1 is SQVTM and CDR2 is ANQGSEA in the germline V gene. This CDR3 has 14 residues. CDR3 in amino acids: CSVRTGGGNTEAFF. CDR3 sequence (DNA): TGCAGCGTTCGGACAGGGGGAGGAAACACTGAAGCTTTCTTT.

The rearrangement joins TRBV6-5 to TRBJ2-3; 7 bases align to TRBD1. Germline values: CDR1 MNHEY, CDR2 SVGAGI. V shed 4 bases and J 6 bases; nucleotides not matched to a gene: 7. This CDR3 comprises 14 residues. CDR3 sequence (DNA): TGTGCCAGCAGTTTTGGGAAAGGGGGCGATACGCAGTATTTT. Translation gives CASSFGKGGDTQYF.

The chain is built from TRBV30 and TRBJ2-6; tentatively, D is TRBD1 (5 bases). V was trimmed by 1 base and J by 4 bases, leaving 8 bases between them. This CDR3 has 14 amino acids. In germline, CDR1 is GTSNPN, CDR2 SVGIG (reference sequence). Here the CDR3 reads CAWSAGLGANVLTF. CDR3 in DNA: TGTGCCTGGAGTGCAGGGTTGGGGGCCAACGTCCTGACTTTC.

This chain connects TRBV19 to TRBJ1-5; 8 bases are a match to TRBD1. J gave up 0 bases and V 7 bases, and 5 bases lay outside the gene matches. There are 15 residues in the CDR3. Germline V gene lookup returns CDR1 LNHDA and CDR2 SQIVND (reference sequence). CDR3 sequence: CASTQGAHSNQPQHF. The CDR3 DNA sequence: TGTGCCAGTACCCAGGGGGCCCATAGCAATCAGCCCCAGCATTTT.

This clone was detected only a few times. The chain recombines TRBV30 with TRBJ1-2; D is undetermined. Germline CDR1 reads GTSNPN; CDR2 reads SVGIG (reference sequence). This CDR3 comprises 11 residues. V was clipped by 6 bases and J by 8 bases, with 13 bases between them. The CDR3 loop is CACEMGGGYTF. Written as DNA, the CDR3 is TGTGCCTGTGAAATGGGAGGCGGCTACACCTTC.

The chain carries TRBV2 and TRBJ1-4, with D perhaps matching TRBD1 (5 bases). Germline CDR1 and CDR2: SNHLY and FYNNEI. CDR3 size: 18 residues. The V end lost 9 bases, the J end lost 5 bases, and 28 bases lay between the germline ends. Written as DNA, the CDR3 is TGTGCCAGTCGTGACTTTCTCGTCGGGGGAGCAGTAAATGAAAAACTGTTTTTT. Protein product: CASRDFLVGGAVNEKLFF.

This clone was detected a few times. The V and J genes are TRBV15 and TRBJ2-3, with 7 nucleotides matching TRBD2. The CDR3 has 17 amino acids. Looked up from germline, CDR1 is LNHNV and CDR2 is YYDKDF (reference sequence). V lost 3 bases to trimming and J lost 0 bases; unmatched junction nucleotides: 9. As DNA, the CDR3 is TGTGCCACCAGCAGGGGACTGACTAGCCTTAGCACAGATACGCAGTATTTT. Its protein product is CATSRGLTSLSTDTQYF.

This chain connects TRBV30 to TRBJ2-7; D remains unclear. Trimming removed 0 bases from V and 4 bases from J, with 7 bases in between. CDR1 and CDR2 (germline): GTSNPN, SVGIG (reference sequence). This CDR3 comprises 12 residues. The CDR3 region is CAWSVISYEQYF. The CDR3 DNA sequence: TGTGCCTGGAGTGTTATTAGTTACGAGCAGTACTTC.

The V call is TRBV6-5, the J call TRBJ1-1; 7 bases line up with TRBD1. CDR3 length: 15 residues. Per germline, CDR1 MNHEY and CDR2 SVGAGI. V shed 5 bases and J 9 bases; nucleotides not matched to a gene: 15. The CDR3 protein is CASSPHGGQRDKAFF. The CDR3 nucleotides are TGTGCCAGCAGTCCCCACGGGGGACAGAGGGATAAAGCTTTCTTT.

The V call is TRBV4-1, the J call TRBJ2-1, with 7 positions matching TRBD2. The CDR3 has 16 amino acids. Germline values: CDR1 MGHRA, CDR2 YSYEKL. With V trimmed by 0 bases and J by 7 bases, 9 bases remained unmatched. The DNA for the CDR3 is TGCGCCAGCAGCCAAGATCTAGCGGAGGACGTAAATGAGCAGTTCTTC. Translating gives CASSQDLAEDVNEQFF.

The CDR3 DNA reads as TGTGCCAGCAGCCCCCAAGCGGGATGGGTATACAATGAGCAGTTCTTC. Its protein is CASSPQAGWVYNEQFF. V gene TRBV13 combines with J gene TRBJ2-1; 7 bases are shared with TRBD2. The ends lost 5 bases at V and 4 bases at J; junction bases unmatched: 11. This CDR3 spans 16 amino acids. Germline V gene data show CDR1 as PRHDT and CDR2 as FYEKMQ (reference sequence).

The CDR3 loop is CASRADRNTGELFF. In DNA form, the CDR3 reads TGTGCCAGCCGAGCGGACAGAAACACCGGGGAGCTGTTTTTT. The chain has TRBV6-4 and TRBJ2-2; possible D gene TRBD1, 6 bases. The CDR3 is 14 amino acids. Germline V gene data show CDR1 as MRHNA and CDR2 as SNTAGT. Trimming shortened V by 8 bases and J by 2 bases, and 12 bases separated the two germline ends.

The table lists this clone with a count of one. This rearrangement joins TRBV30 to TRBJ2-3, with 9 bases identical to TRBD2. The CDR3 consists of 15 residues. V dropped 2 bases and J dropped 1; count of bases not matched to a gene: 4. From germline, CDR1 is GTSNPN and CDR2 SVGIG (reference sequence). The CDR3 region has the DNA TGTGCCTGGAGTCTTAGCGGGAGCGGCACAGATACGCAGTATTTT. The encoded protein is CAWSLSGSGTDTQYF.

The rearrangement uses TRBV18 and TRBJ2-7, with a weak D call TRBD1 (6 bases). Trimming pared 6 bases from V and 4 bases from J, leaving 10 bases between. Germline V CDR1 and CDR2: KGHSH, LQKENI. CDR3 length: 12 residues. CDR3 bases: TGTGCCAGCTCCCAGGACAGTTACGAGCAGTACTTC. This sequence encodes CASSQDSYEQYF.

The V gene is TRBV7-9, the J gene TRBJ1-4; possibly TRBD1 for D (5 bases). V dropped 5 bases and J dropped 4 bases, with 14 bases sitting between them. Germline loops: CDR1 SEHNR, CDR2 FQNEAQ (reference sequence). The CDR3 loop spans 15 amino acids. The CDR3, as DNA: TGTGCCAGCAGCCCCTCGGCGGGGGTTAATGAAAAACTGTTTTTT. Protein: CASSPSAGVNEKLFF.

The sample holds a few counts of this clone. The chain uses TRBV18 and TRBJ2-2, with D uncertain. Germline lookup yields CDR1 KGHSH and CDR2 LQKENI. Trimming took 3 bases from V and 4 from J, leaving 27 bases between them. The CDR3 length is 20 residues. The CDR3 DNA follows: TGTGCCAGCTCACCCCCCCCCGGTGGAGTAGAGACTTTTATCACCGGGGAGCTGTTTTTT. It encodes CASSPPPGGVETFITGELFF.

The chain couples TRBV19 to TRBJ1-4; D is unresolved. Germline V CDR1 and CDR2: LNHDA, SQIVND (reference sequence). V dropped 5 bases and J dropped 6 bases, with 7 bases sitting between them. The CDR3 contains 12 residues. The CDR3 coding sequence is TGTGCCAGTAGTCCCGGGGATGAAAAACTGTTTTTT. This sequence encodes CASSPGDEKLFF.

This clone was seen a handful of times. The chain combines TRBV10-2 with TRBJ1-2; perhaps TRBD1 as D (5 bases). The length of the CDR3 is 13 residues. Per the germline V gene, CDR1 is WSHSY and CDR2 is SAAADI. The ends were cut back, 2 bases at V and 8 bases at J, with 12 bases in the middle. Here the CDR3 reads CASSEVAGMGYTF. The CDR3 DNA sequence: TGCGCCAGCAGTGAGGTGGCAGGGATGGGCTACACCTTC.

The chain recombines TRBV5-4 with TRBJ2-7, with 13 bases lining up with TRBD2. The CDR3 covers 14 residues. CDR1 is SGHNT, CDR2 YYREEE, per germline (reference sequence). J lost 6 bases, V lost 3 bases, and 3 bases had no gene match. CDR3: CASSWGTSGTEQYF. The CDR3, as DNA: TGTGCCAGCAGCTGGGGGACTAGCGGGACCGAGCAGTACTTC.

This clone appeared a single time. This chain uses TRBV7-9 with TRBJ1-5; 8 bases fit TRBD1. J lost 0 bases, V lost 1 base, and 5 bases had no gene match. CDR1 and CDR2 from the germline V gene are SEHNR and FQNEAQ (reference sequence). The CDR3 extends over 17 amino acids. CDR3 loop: CASSLDGTGASNQPQHF. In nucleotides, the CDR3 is TGTGCCAGCAGCTTAGATGGGACAGGAGCTAGCAATCAGCCCCAGCATTTT.